Shown below are 31 T cell receptor beta chains from a single sample sequenced in a study of technical replicates of blood from a few donors. Sequencing used immunoSEQ multiplex PCR; TCRdb keeps in-frame clones, though not all of them. The repertoire has about 83,000 clones, about 94% of them found once; the top ten carry about 0.25%. The material sequenced was T cells isolated from PBMCs. The receptors originated from a human donor in good health.

The V call is TRBV20-1, the J call TRBJ2-5; the D is unclear. Germline V gene lookup returns CDR1 DFQATT and CDR2 SNEGSKA (reference sequence). The CDR3 consists of 10 residues. V lost 6 bases and J 4 bases, leaving 6 bases between the germline ends. The CDR3 protein is CSAPLETQYF. DNA of the CDR3: TGCAGTGCCCCGTTAGAGACCCAGTACTTC.

The rearrangement links TRBV19 to TRBJ2-3; the D is unclear. This CDR3 contains 15 residues. The germline CDR1 and CDR2 sequences are LNHDA and SQIVND (reference sequence). V was cut by 1 base and J by 3 bases, with 11 bases left in between. CDR3 amino acids: CASSIGARITDTQYF. CDR3 in DNA: TGTGCCAGTAGTATAGGGGCAAGGATAACAGATACGCAGTATTTT.

CDR3 loop: CASRLKARGSGANVLTF. The CDR3 DNA sequence: TGTGCCAGCAGATTGAAAGCTAGGGGCTCTGGGGCCAACGTCCTGACTTTC. This chain joins TRBV5-6 and TRBJ2-6; maybe TRBD1 (5 bases). This CDR3 region has 17 residues. Per the germline V gene, CDR1 is SGHDT and CDR2 is YYEEEE. V lost 5 bases to trimming and J lost 0 bases, with 15 bases between them.

The chain links TRBV29-1 to TRBJ2-2; the D gene is possibly TRBD1 (5 bases). The V end was cut by 5 bases, the J end by 2 bases, with 9 bases between. CDR3 size: 13 residues. CDR1 and CDR2 from the germline V gene are SQVTM and ANQGSEA. The CDR3, as DNA: TGCAGCGTTTTTGACAGAAACACCGGGGAGCTGTTTTTT. Its protein is CSVFDRNTGELFF.

CDR3 in amino acids: CASSLPTGPIYTEAFF. The CDR3 DNA reads as TGTGCCAGCAGTCTCCCGACAGGGCCTATTTACACTGAAGCTTTCTTT. V gene TRBV28 combines with J gene TRBJ1-1; 7 nucleotides match TRBD1. Germline V gene sequence: CDR1 MDHEN, CDR2 SYDVKM. The CDR3 spans 16 residues. With V trimmed by 5 bases and J by 3 bases, 12 bases remained unmatched.

The V call is TRBV10-1, the J call TRBJ1-1; no reliable D call. The CDR3 contains 11 residues. CDR1 is WNHNN, CDR2 SYGVQD, per germline (reference sequence). The germline V and J ends were trimmed by 5 bases and 6 bases, with 7 bases remaining between them. The CDR3 region is CASSHGAEAFF. DNA for the CDR3: TGCGCCAGCAGTCACGGGGCTGAAGCTTTCTTT.

J is TRBJ2-7 and V is TRBV4-2, with 7 nucleotides matching TRBD1. Germline V CDR1 and CDR2: LGHNA, YNFKEQ. This CDR3 has 17 residues. Trimming at V came to 4 bases and at J to 0 bases, leaving 12 bases not matched to a gene. The CDR3, as DNA: TGTGCCAGCAGCCGAGAGACAGGGCCACAGTACTCCTACGAGCAGTACTTC. As protein: CASSRETGPQYSYEQYF.

This chain links TRBV5-1 with TRBJ1-3; D is unclear. The germline gives CDR1 SGHRS, CDR2 YFSETQ. The CDR3 runs 14 residues. Trimming stripped 0 bases from V and 4 bases from J, with 8 bases between. CDR3 amino acids: CASSLDKAGNTIYF. The CDR3 region has the DNA TGCGCCAGCAGCTTGGATAAAGCCGGAAACACCATATATTTT.

The chain joins TRBV18 to TRBJ1-4, with unresolved D. The CDR3 is made up of 17 amino acids. CDR1 is KGHSH and CDR2 is LQKENI in the germline V gene. The ends were cut back, 0 bases at V and 8 bases at J, with 19 bases in the middle. The CDR3 protein is CASSPPEAGSIGEKLFF. CDR3 in DNA: TGTGCCAGCTCACCACCCGAGGCCGGCTCCATTGGCGAAAAACTGTTTTTT.

The V call is TRBV27, the J call TRBJ2-7, with D tentatively TRBD1 (5 bases). The CDR3 loop spans 13 amino acids. Germline-derived CDR1 and CDR2 are MNHEY and SMNVEV (reference sequence). With 5 bases removed from V and 6 bases from J, the gap between germline ends came to 14 bases. The CDR3 sequence: CASSIFAGIEQYF. DNA for the CDR3: TGTGCCAGCAGTATCTTCGCAGGGATCGAGCAGTACTTC.

This chain links TRBV4-1 with TRBJ2-4; 9 positions match TRBD1. The CDR3 is made up of 16 amino acids. After removal of 8 bases from V and 0 bases from J, the junction contained 8 bases not matched to a gene. Germline CDR1 MGHRA, CDR2 YSYEKL. The CDR3 sequence: CASGLDRGLAKNIQYF. CDR3 DNA: TGCGCCAGCGGACTGGACAGGGGACTAGCCAAAAACATTCAGTACTTC.

This chain links TRBV9 with TRBJ2-1, with D possibly matching TRBD2 (5 bases). Germline V gene lookup returns CDR1 SGDLS and CDR2 YYNGEE. Trimming cost V 6 bases and J 2 bases, with 15 bases left between them. The CDR3 extends over 15 amino acids. The CDR3 sequence is CASIPRVATYNEQFF. CDR3 nucleotide sequence: TGTGCCAGCATCCCTAGGGTAGCGACCTACAATGAGCAGTTCTTC. The full variable domain, rest sourced from reference TRBV9 and TRBJ2-1, is DSGVTQTPKHLITATGQRVTLRCSPRSGDLSVYWYQQSLDQGLQFLIQYYNGEERAKGNILERFSAQQFPDLHSELNLSSLELGDSALYFCASIPRVATYNEQFFGPGTRLTVL.

The chain links TRBV6-5 to TRBJ2-1, with D possibly being TRBD1 (5 bases). This CDR3 contains 13 residues. V dropped 4 bases and J dropped 6 bases, with 10 bases sitting between them. The V gene's germline CDR1 is MNHEY and CDR2 SVGAGI. The DNA for the CDR3 is TGTGCCAGCAGTTTCAGGGCTGGCAATGAGCAGTTCTTC. It yields the protein CASSFRAGNEQFF.

This clone has a single count. The genes are TRBV19 and TRBJ1-5; no reliable D call. The V end lost 7 bases, the J end lost 6 bases, and 13 bases lay between the germline ends. CDR3 size: 13 residues. The germline V gene encodes CDR1 LNHDA and CDR2 SQIVND (reference sequence). The CDR3 here is CASMWRVGQPQHF. DNA for the CDR3: TGTGCCAGTATGTGGAGGGTCGGTCAGCCCCAGCATTTT.

This clone was counted only a few times. The rearrangement joins TRBV28 to TRBJ2-7; D is perhaps TRBD1 (6 bases). The germline V and J ends were trimmed by 3 bases and 4 bases, with 10 bases remaining between them. The CDR3 totals 13 residues. The V gene's germline CDR1 is MDHEN and CDR2 SYDVKM. CDR3 residues: CASSLATGYEQYF. CDR3 coding DNA: TGTGCCAGCAGTTTGGCCACAGGGTACGAGCAGTACTTC.

The table lists this clone with a count of one. V usage is TRBV10-3 and J usage is TRBJ2-3; D possibly corresponds to TRBD1 (8 bases). Germline CDR1 reads ENHRY; CDR2 reads SYGVKD. Deletions cut 11 bases from V and 4 bases from J, with 19 bases between. The CDR3 extends over 14 amino acids. The CDR3 DNA follows: TGTGCCCCGCCAGCGGGACAGGTTGCAGATACGCAGTATTTT. Its translation is CAPPAGQVADTQYF.

This chain uses TRBV4-1 with TRBJ2-3; 10 bases agree with TRBD2. The CDR3 totals 13 residues. The germline CDR1 and CDR2 sequences are MGHRA and YSYEKL. J lost 10 bases, V lost 2 bases, and 3 bases had no gene match. This CDR3 reads CASSQSTSGAQYF. The CDR3 region has the DNA TGCGCCAGCAGCCAATCAACTAGCGGGGCGCAGTATTTT.

The chain is built from TRBV5-1 and TRBJ2-7; tentative D call: TRBD2 (6 bases). Germline lookup yields CDR1 SGHRS and CDR2 YFSETQ. There are 14 residues in the CDR3. Trimming removed 5 bases at V and 6 bases at J, with 18 bases between. This CDR3 reads CASREGPGPSEQYF. The CDR3 coding sequence is TGCGCCAGCAGGGAGGGACCGGGTCCGTCCGAGCAGTACTTC.

This sequence joins TRBV2 and TRBJ2-2, with 10 bases fitting TRBD1. The CDR3 is made up of 14 amino acids. Trimming removed 8 bases from V and 4 bases from J; junction bases left unmatched: 4. CDR1 is SNHLY and CDR2 is FYNNEI in the germline V gene. The CDR3 protein is CASWGQGSTGELFF. DNA of the CDR3: TGTGCCAGCTGGGGACAGGGGAGCACCGGGGAGCTGTTTTTT.

V is TRBV10-2 and J is TRBJ2-7; TRBD2 is a possible D gene (5 bases). The CDR3 contains 11 residues. Germline CDR1 WSHSY, CDR2 SAAADI. V was trimmed by 8 bases and J by 3 bases, leaving 8 bases between them. The DNA for the CDR3 is TGCGCCAGCCGGGCGGGCTACGAGCAGTACTTC. Encoded protein: CASRAGYEQYF.

This chain links TRBV5-4 with TRBJ2-1, with D perhaps matching TRBD1 (6 bases). The CDR3 has 15 residues. CDR1 is SGHNT, CDR2 YYREEE, per germline (reference sequence). Trimming took off 4 bases at V and 8 bases at J, with 19 bases between the two ends. As DNA, the CDR3 is TGTGCCAGCAGCAGTAAACAGGGTAAGAGGGATGAGCAGTTCTTC. Translated, it gives CASSSKQGKRDEQFF.

This chain joins TRBV7-9 and TRBJ2-1, with 7 bases identical to TRBD1. The germline CDR1 and CDR2 sequences are SEHNR and FQNEAQ (reference sequence). J gave up 8 bases and V 1 base, and 8 bases lay outside the gene matches. The CDR3 runs to 15 residues. CDR3: CASSLVGPGGYEQFF. CDR3 DNA: TGTGCCAGCAGCTTAGTAGGACCAGGGGGTTATGAGCAGTTCTTC.

This clone was seen more than once but under ten times. The chain uses TRBV27 and TRBJ2-5; D gene ambiguous. This CDR3 has 11 residues. V lost 3 bases, J lost 4 bases, and 3 bases lay in between. Germline V lookup: CDR1 MNHEY, CDR2 SMNVEV (reference sequence). The DNA for the CDR3 is TGTGCCAGCAGTTTCAGAGAGACCCAGTACTTC. Its protein is CASSFRETQYF.

This clone was counted a single time. The V call is TRBV19, the J call TRBJ2-7, with a weak D call TRBD2 (7 bases). With 0 bases removed from V and 4 bases from J, the gap between germline ends came to 13 bases. CDR1 and CDR2 (germline): LNHDA, SQIVND (reference sequence). The CDR3 length is 15 residues. The CDR3 loop reads CASSIEGGQTYEQYF. CDR3 DNA: TGTGCCAGTAGTATAGAGGGGGGGCAGACTTACGAGCAGTACTTC.

The chain recombines TRBV19 with TRBJ1-5; 8 positions agree with TRBD1. V shed 7 bases, J shed 5 bases, and the junction held 13 bases outside the gene matches. In germline, CDR1 is LNHDA, CDR2 SQIVND (reference sequence). The CDR3 runs to 16 residues. The CDR3 reads CASTLSRGTGYQPQHF. As DNA, the CDR3 is TGTGCCAGTACCCTATCTAGGGGGACAGGATATCAGCCCCAGCATTTT.

This sequence joins TRBV19 and TRBJ2-7; 10 bases fit TRBD2. The CDR3 length is 14 residues. The germline V gene encodes CDR1 LNHDA and CDR2 SQIVND (reference sequence). V gave up 5 bases and J gave up 3 bases; unmatched junction bases: 4. The CDR3 loop reads CASSPLAGDYEQYF. CDR3 in DNA: TGTGCCAGTAGTCCGCTAGCGGGAGACTACGAGCAGTACTTC. Variable domain in full (rest from reference TRBV19 and TRBJ2-7): DGGITQSPKYLFRKEGQNVTLSCEQNLNHDAMYWYRQDPGQGLRLIYYSQIVNDFQKGDIAEGYSVSREKKESFPLTVTSAQKNPTAFYLCASSPLAGDYEQYFGPGTRLTVT.

J is TRBJ2-3 and V is TRBV5-1, with a tentative D call TRBD2 (5 bases). Germline V gene lookup returns CDR1 SGHRS and CDR2 YFSETQ. Between the trimmed V and J ends, which lost 2 bases and 0 bases, there was a span of 7 bases. The CDR3 covers 14 residues. The CDR3 DNA reads as TGCGCCAGCAGCTTCGGGGATAGCACAGATACGCAGTATTTT. Its translation is CASSFGDSTDTQYF.

This chain links TRBV6-5 with TRBJ2-7, with TRBD1 matching 9 bases. V was pared by 5 bases and J by 0 bases, with 2 bases of the junction left unmatched. The length of the CDR3 is 14 residues. Germline CDR1 is MNHEY and CDR2 is SVGAGI. The CDR3 sequence: CASSPGQGSYEQYF. CDR3 nucleotide sequence: TGTGCCAGCAGTCCGGGACAGGGCTCCTACGAGCAGTACTTC.

The rearrangement uses TRBV18 and TRBJ2-1; D might be TRBD2 (5 bases). The CDR3 totals 15 residues. Germline V gives CDR1 KGHSH, CDR2 LQKENI. V was cut by 0 bases and J by 7 bases, with 13 bases left in between. The CDR3 nucleotides read TGTGCCAGCTCACCACCGTTGGGAGAGAATAATGAGCAGTTCTTC. Translated, it gives CASSPPLGENNEQFF.

The chain employs TRBV5-1 and TRBJ2-5; 12 nucleotides agree with TRBD2. CDR3 size: 16 residues. J was trimmed by 5 bases and V by 2 bases; bases with no gene match: 7. Germline assignment: CDR1 SGHRS and CDR2 YFSETQ. The CDR3 sequence: CASSLGLAGPGETQYF. The CDR3, as DNA: TGCGCCAGCAGCTTAGGACTAGCGGGGCCGGGGGAGACCCAGTACTTC.

J is TRBJ1-1 and V is TRBV29-1; possibly TRBD1 for D (6 bases). Between the trimmed V and J ends, which lost 5 bases and 1 base, there was a span of 8 bases. This CDR3 spans 12 amino acids. Germline V gene data show CDR1 as SQVTM and CDR2 as ANQGSEA. CDR3 region: CSVRQENTEAFF. DNA of the CDR3: TGCAGCGTTCGACAGGAGAACACTGAAGCTTTCTTT.